The present TCR beta chain was sequenced within a study of neurological immune-mediated disorders. TCRdb re-called the 5' RACE reads through MiXCR, storing one row per CDR3 protein. The sample records about 58,000 distinct CDR3 sequences, 3.6% being singletons. With 1 base clipped from V and 5 bases from J, the junction kept 3 bases outside the gene matches. This CDR3 has 15 amino acids. The germline V gene has CDR1 SEHNR and CDR2 FQNEAQ (reference sequence). At least ten counts were recorded for this clonotype. The J gene is TRBJ2-7, the V gene TRBV7-9, with 12 bases lining up with TRBD2. The sample taken for sequencing was PBMCs. The TCR sequence derives from a man aged 25-45 years with multiple sclerosis. CDR3: CASSLGTSGKDEQYF. CDR3 DNA sequence: TGTGCCAGCAGCTTAGGGACTAGCGGGAAGGACGAGCAGTACTTC.